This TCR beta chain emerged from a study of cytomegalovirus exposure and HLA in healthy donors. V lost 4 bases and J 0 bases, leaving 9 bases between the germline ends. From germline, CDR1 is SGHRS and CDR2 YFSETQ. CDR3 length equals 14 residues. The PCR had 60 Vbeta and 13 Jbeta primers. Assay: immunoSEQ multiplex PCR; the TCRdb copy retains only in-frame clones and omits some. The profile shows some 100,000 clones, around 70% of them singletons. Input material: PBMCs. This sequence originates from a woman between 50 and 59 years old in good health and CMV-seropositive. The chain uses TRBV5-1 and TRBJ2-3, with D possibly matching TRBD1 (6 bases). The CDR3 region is CASSPGQSTDTQYF. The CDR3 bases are TGCGCCAGCAGCCCTGGACAGAGCACAGATACGCAGTATTTT. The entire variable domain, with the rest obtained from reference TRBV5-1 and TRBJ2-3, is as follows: KAGVTQTPRYLIKTRGQQVTLSCSPISGHRSVSWYQQTPGQGLQFLFEYFSETQRNKGNFPGRFSGRQFSNSRSEMNVSTLELGDSALYLCASSPGQSTDTQYFGPGTRLTVL.